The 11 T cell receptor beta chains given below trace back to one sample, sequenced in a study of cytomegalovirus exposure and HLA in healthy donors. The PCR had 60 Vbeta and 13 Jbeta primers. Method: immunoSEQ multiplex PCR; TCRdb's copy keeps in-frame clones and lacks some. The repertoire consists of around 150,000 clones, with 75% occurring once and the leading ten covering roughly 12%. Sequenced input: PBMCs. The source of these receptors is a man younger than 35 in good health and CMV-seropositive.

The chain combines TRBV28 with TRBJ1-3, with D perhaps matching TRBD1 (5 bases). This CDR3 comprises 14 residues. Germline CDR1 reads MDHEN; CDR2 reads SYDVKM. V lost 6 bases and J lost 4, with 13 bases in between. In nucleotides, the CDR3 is TGTGCCAGCAGACTGCAGGGAGGAGGAAACACCATATATTTT. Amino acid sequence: CASRLQGGGNTIYF.

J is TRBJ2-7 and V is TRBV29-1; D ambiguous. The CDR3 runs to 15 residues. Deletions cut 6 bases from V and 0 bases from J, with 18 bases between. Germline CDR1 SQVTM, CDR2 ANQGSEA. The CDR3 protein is CSVRSRLRLSYEQYF. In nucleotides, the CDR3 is TGCAGCGTGAGAAGCCGGTTGCGCCTCTCCTACGAGCAGTACTTC.

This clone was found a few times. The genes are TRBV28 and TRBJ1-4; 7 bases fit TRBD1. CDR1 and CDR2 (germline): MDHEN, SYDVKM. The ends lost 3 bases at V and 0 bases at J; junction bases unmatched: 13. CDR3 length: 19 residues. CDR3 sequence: CASSFWSPGTEATNEKLFF. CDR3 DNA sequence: TGTGCCAGCAGTTTTTGGAGCCCCGGGACAGAGGCAACTAATGAAAAACTGTTTTTT.

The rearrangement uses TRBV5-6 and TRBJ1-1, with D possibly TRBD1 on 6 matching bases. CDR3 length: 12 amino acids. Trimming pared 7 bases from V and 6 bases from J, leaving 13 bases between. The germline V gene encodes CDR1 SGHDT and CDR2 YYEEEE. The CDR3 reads CASGPGASEAFF. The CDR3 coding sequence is TGTGCCAGCGGACCAGGGGCCTCTGAAGCTTTCTTT.

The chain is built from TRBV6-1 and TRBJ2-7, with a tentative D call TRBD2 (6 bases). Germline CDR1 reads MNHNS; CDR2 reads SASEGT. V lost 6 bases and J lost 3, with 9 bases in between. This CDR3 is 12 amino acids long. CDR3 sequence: CASRRGGYEQYF. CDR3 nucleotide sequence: TGTGCCAGCAGGAGGGGAGGCTACGAGCAGTACTTC.

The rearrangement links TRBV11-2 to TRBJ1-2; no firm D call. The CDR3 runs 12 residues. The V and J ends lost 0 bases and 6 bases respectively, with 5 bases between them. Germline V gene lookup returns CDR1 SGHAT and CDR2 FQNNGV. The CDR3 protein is CASSLEGDGYTF. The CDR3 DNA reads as TGTGCCAGCAGCTTAGAGGGAGATGGCTACACCTTC.

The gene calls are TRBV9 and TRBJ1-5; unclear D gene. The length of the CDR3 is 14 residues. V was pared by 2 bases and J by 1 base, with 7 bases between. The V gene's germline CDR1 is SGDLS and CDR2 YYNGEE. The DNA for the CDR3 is TGTGCCAGCAGCGTCTCCCTGAGCAATCAGCCCCAGCATTTT. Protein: CASSVSLSNQPQHF.

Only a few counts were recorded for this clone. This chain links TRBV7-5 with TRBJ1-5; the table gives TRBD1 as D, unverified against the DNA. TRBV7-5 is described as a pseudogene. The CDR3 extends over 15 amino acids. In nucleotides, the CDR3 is TGTGTCAGAAGGCCGACAGATCTAGGAAATCAGCCCCAGCATTTT. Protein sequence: CVRRPTDLGNQPQHF.

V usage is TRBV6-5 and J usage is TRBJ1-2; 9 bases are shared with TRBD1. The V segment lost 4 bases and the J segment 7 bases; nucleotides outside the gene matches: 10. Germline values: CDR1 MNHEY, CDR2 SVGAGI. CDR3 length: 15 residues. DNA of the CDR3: TGTGCCAGCAGTTTCGACAGGGGGAAGTTGGGTGGCTACACCTTC. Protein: CASSFDRGKLGGYTF.

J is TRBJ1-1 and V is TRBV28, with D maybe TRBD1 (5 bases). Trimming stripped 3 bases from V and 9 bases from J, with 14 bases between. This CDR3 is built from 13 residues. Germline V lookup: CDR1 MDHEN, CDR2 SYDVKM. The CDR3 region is CASSFVSPGKAFF. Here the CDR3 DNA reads TGTGCCAGCAGTTTCGTCTCCCCAGGGAAAGCTTTCTTT.

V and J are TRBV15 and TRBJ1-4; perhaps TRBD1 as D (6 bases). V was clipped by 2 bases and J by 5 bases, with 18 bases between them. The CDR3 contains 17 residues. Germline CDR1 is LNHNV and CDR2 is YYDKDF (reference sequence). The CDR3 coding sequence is TGTGCCACCAGCAGACCTATCCCGGGACATCAAAATGAAAAACTGTTTTTT. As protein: CATSRPIPGHQNEKLFF.